Listed below are T cell receptor beta chains from one sample, sequenced in a study of CD8 T cells in Susac syndrome. TCRdb called the immunoSEQ multiplex PCR reads again in MiXCR, with one record for every CDR3 protein. The sample gives roughly 130,000 distinct CDR3 sequences, around 96% of which show up once; less than 0.15% is in the top ten. Sequencing was done on a sample of CD4+ T cells from PBMCs. These receptors were taken from a human donor with Susac syndrome. Each CDR3 is given with its conserved first and last residue. A D gene is named only where the DNA matches it firmly. Size is omitted from some rows. Given values are once, few, many or a class for expanded clones.

>TRBV29-1|.|TRBJ2-5|.
CSGREGQETQYF
TGCAGCGGTCGAGAGGGTCAAGAGACCCAGTACTTC
>TRBV6-6|TRBD1|TRBJ1-1|.
CASRHNRGQPAEAFF
TGTGCCAGCAGGCATAACAGGGGGCAGCCCGCTGAAGCTTTCTTT
>TRBV2|TRBD2|TRBJ2-2|.
CASASGSNTGELFF
TGTGCCAGCGCTAGCGGGTCGAACACCGGGGAGCTGTTTTTT
>TRBV29-1|.|TRBJ2-1|.
CSVGGRANEQFF
TGCAGCGTTGGTGGCAGGGCGAATGAGCAGTTCTTC
>TRBV20-1|.|TRBJ2-3|.
CSANLDTSTDTQYF
TGCAGTGCTAACTTAGACACAAGCACAGATACGCAGTATTTT
>TRBV18|.|TRBJ2-3|.
CASSPKGDTQYF
TGTGCCAGCTCACCGAAAGGAGATACGCAGTATTTT
>TRBV28|TRBD2|TRBJ2-1|.
CASSPSGRSYNEQFF
TGTGCCAGCAGTCCTAGCGGGAGGTCCTACAATGAGCAGTTCTTC
>TRBV7-8|TRBD1|TRBJ2-1|.
CASSLATGEVDEQFF
TGTGCCAGCAGCTTAGCTACAGGGGAAGTAGATGAGCAGTTCTTC
>TRBV6-2/TRBV6-3|TRBD2|TRBJ2-3|.
CASRRSGSSTDTQYF
TGTGCCAGCAGACGTAGCGGGAGTTCTACAGATACGCAGTATTTT
>TRBV18|.|TRBJ2-1|.
CASSPVRTNLDNEQFF
TGTGCCAGCTCACCAGTAAGGACTAACCTAGACAATGAGCAGTTCTTC
>TRBV2|.|TRBJ2-5|.
CASNINRDLEETQYF
TGTGCCAGCAACATAAACCGGGACTTAGAAGAGACCCAGTACTTC
>TRBV10-3|TRBD2|TRBJ2-1|once
CAISTSGRVNEQFF
TGTGCCATCAGTACTAGCGGGAGGGTCAATGAGCAGTTCTTC
>TRBV18|TRBD1|TRBJ2-4|.
CASSPPGDRENIQYF
TGTGCCAGCTCACCACCAGGGGACAGGGAGAACATTCAGTACTTC
>TRBV3-1|TRBD2|TRBJ2-7|.
CASSQVAAGMYF
TGTGCCAGCAGCCAAGTTGCAGCGGGAATGTACTTC
>TRBV2|.|TRBJ1-2|.
CASSDRKKYGGYTF
TGTGCCAGCAGTGATCGGAAGAAGTATGGTGGCTACACCTTC
>TRBV12-3/TRBV12-4|TRBD1|TRBJ1-5|.
CASRRDRDSNQPQHF
TGTGCCAGCAGAAGGGACAGGGATAGCAATCAGCCCCAGCATTTT
>TRBV19|.|TRBJ1-2|.
CASTVSGAGYTF
TGTGCCAGTACCGTGTCCGGGGCTGGCTACACCTTC
>TRBV5-1|TRBD1|TRBJ1-1|.
CASSSGGKDTEAFF
TGCGCCAGCAGCTCAGGGGGCAAGGACACTGAAGCTTTCTTT
>TRBV11-3|.|TRBJ1-5|.
CASSLQGFYSNQPQHF
TGTGCCAGCAGCTTACAGGGATTTTATAGCAATCAGCCCCAGCATTTT
>TRBV6-2/TRBV6-3|.|TRBJ1-5|.
CASSRTQLGNQPQHF
TGTGCCAGCAGTAGGACCCAGTTGGGCAATCAGCCCCAGCATTTT
>TRBV20-1|TRBD2|TRBJ2-1|.
CSARKLAAFRDEQFF
TGCAGTGCCAGAAAACTAGCGGCATTTCGCGATGAGCAGTTCTTC
>TRBV24-1|TRBD1|TRBJ1-5|.
CATSAGTGLGNQPQHF
TGTGCCACCAGTGCCGGGACAGGCTTGGGCAATCAGCCCCAGCATTTT
>TRBV6-5|TRBD1|TRBJ2-7|.
CASSWGQGRDEQYF
TGTGCCAGCAGTTGGGGACAGGGTCGGGACGAGCAGTACTTC
>TRBV30|.|TRBJ1-1|.
CAWMGGYPVMNTEAFF
TGTGCCTGGATGGGGGGGTACCCCGTGATGAACACTGAAGCTTTCTTT
>TRBV28|TRBD1|TRBJ2-5|.
CASSFAGTGGGKTQYF
TGTGCCAGCAGTTTCGCCGGGACAGGGGGCGGGAAGACCCAGTACTTC
>TRBV11-1|TRBD1|TRBJ2-1|.
CASSTGGAYNEQFF
TGTGCCAGCAGTACAGGGGGCGCCTACAATGAGCAGTTCTTC
>TRBV20-1|.|TRBJ2-1|once
CSARVLGRQVNEQFF
TGCAGTGCTAGGGTGCTTGGGCGGCAAGTCAATGAGCAGTTCTTC